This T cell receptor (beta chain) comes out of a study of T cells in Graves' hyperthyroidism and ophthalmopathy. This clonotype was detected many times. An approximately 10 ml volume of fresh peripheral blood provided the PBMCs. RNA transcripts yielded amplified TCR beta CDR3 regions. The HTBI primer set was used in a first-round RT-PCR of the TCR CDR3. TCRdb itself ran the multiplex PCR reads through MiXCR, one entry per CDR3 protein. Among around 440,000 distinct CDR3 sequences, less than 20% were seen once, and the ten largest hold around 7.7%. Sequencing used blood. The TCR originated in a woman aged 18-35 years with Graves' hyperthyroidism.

The CDR3 is CASRITSNSPLHF. The CDR3 DNA is TGTGCCAGCAGGATTACGAGTAATTCACCCCTCCACTTT. The gene calls are TRBV12-3 or TRBV12-4 and TRBJ1-6, with unresolved D. Trimming pared 6 bases from V and 6 bases from J, leaving 9 bases between. CDR3 length: 13 residues.